The sequence of this TCR beta chain was determined in a study of identical twins. The CDR3 runs 13 residues. The V end lost 6 bases, the J end lost 4 bases, and 7 bases lay between the germline ends. Looked up from germline, CDR1 is ENHRY and CDR2 is SYGVKD. TCRdb analysed the 5' RACE reads with MiXCR anew, one entry per CDR3 protein. Counted here are hundreds of thousands of distinct CDR3 sequences, over 15% occurring once; the ten biggest clones make up 10% to 15%. These data also featured in a second study, about T cells expressing NK-cell markers. As that report states: One of eight sequenced donors was HCMV-seronegative; the other seven were seropositive.

This chain links TRBV10-3 with TRBJ2-6; D unresolved. Sequenced: PBMCs. The TCR comes from a young woman in good health. The CDR3 spells CAISVGGANVLTF. The CDR3 DNA reads TGTGCCATCAGCGTCGGGGGGGCCAACGTCCTGACTTTC.